The 18 T cell receptor beta chains presented below share a single source sample, sequenced in a study of spatial heterogeneity in lung cancer. Time point noted: blood at routine non-recurrence follow-up after resection. TCRdb passed the 5' RACE reads through MiXCR, listing each CDR3 protein once. The sample gives tens of thousands of distinct CDR3 sequences, about a tenth of which show up once; 20% to 25% is in the top ten. The sequences come from PBMCs, collected at follow-up. The receptors originated from a male donor with early-stage non-small cell lung cancer.

V gene TRBV2 combines with J gene TRBJ2-7, with D perhaps TRBD2 (6 bases). The V and J ends lost 6 bases and 3 bases respectively, with 15 bases between them. The CDR3 extends over 14 amino acids. Germline V CDR1 and CDR2: SNHLY, FYNNEI. CDR3: CASRVGGALYEQYF. The CDR3 DNA is TGTGCCAGCAGGGTAGGAGGGGCCCTCTACGAGCAGTACTTC.

There are a few counts of this clonotype. The J gene is TRBJ2-7, the V gene TRBV4-1, with D tentatively TRBD1 or TRBD2 (7 bases each). The germline V gene has CDR1 MGHRA and CDR2 YSYEKL. With 3 bases removed from V and 3 bases from J, the gap between germline ends came to 12 bases. The CDR3 extends over 14 amino acids. CDR3 coding DNA: TGCGCCAGCAGCCAGCAGGGGGAGGGCTACGAGCAGTACTTC. Its protein is CASSQQGEGYEQYF.

The chain has TRBV14 and TRBJ1-6; TRBD1 matches 8 bases. CDR1 is SGHDN, CDR2 FVKESK, per germline. Germline trimming cut 5 bases from V and 7 bases from J; bases unmatched to any gene: 4. CDR3 length equals 14 residues. DNA of the CDR3: TGTGCCAGCAGCTCCTACAGGGGGAATTCACCCCTCCACTTT. Protein: CASSSYRGNSPLHF.

This chain connects TRBV27 to TRBJ1-6; TRBD1 is a possible D gene (5 bases). V was pared by 5 bases and J by 10 bases, with 15 bases between. The germline V gene has CDR1 MNHEY and CDR2 SMNVEV (reference sequence). The CDR3 contains 14 residues. Written as DNA, the CDR3 is TGTGCCAGCAGTGCCCGACAGCTTAACTCACCCCTCCACTTT. As protein: CASSARQLNSPLHF.

This clonotype was detected many times. This chain connects TRBV7-2 to TRBJ1-6; D ambiguous. The V end lost 2 bases, the J end lost 11 bases, and 10 bases lay between the germline ends. Germline CDR1 SGHTA, CDR2 FQGNSA. The CDR3 has 13 amino acids. This chain's CDR3 is CASSLIRDPPLHF. The CDR3 coding sequence is TGTGCCAGCAGCTTAATAAGGGATCCACCCCTCCACTTT.

This clonotype was seen more than once but under ten times. The junction departs from the called germline gene at one end, perhaps through a read error. The V call is TRBV28, the J call TRBJ1-2; TRBD1 matches at 9 bases. Germline V CDR1 and CDR2: MDHEN, SYDVKM. This CDR3 is built from 16 residues. The CDR3 coding sequence is TGTGCCAGCATTTTATTTCCGGGACAGGGAGTAGGAGGCTACACCTTC. Translation: CASILFPGQGVGGYTF.

At least ten counts were recorded for this clonotype. The chain is built from TRBV4-2 and TRBJ2-1; 9 bases fit TRBD2. The length of the CDR3 is 15 residues. The V and J ends lost 4 bases and 5 bases, in that order; junction bases with no gene match: 6. Germline V gene data show CDR1 as LGHNA and CDR2 as YNFKEQ. For the CDR3, the DNA is TGTGCCAGCAGCCTTAGAGCGGGGGGTAACAATGAGCAGTTCTTC. Amino acid sequence: CASSLRAGGNNEQFF.

This clonotype was detected ten times or more. V gene TRBV4-3 combines with J gene TRBJ1-2; 11 bases agree with TRBD1. This CDR3 contains 15 residues. From germline, CDR1 is LGHNA and CDR2 YSLEER. Unmatched junction bases numbered 7, after V lost 3 bases and J lost 7 bases. CDR3 bases: TGCGCCAGCAGCCATAGGGACAGGGGGATAGGTGGCTACACCTTC. Encoded protein: CASSHRDRGIGGYTF.

This chain joins TRBV4-3 and TRBJ2-1, with 7 positions matching TRBD2. Germline CDR1 LGHNA, CDR2 YSLEER. The CDR3 totals 18 residues. V gave up 0 bases and J gave up 4 bases; unmatched junction bases: 12. The CDR3 protein is CASSQDPRGVSSYNEQFF. CDR3 coding DNA: TGCGCCAGCAGCCAAGATCCCCGGGGGGTAAGCTCTTACAATGAGCAGTTCTTC.

The chain uses TRBV28 and TRBJ2-1, with unresolved D. V was shortened by 4 bases and J by 2 bases, with 6 bases between the two germline ends. Germline-derived CDR1 and CDR2 are MDHEN and SYDVKM. This CDR3 has 13 residues. CDR3 residues: CASSSPAYNEQFF. CDR3 sequence (DNA): TGTGCCAGCAGTTCTCCAGCCTACAATGAGCAGTTCTTC.

This clonotype was observed many times. V and J are TRBV7-2 and TRBJ2-6; TRBD1 matches at 9 bases. CDR3 length equals 20 residues. CDR1 SGHTA and CDR2 FQGNSA come from the germline V gene. V shed 0 bases, J shed 0 bases, and the junction held 9 bases outside the gene matches. The CDR3, as DNA: TGTGCCAGCAGCTTAGCTAGGTGGACAGGGGTCCACTCTGGGGCCAACGTCCTGACTTTC. The encoded protein is CASSLARWTGVHSGANVLTF.

The genes are TRBV10-3 and TRBJ2-3; the match to TRBD2 covers 14 bases. The CDR3 contains 18 residues. Germline values: CDR1 ENHRY, CDR2 SYGVKD. V was pared by 8 bases and J by 6 bases, with 16 bases of the junction left unmatched. CDR3 nucleotides: TGTGCCATCGCGGACGACCCGGGACTAGCGGGGGCGCATGATACGCAGTATTTT. Amino acid sequence: CAIADDPGLAGAHDTQYF.

This sequence joins TRBV20-1 and TRBJ2-5, with 7 positions matching TRBD1. This CDR3 comprises 11 residues. The germline V gene encodes CDR1 DFQATT and CDR2 SNEGSKA (reference sequence). J was trimmed by 6 bases and V by 6 bases; bases with no gene match: 4. The CDR3 sequence is CSARQGQTQYF. The CDR3 DNA is TGCAGTGCCCGACAGGGACAGACCCAGTACTTC.

In this sample, this clonotype turned up many times. V is TRBV10-3 and J is TRBJ2-7; D is uncertain. CDR3 length: 12 residues. The V gene's germline CDR1 is ENHRY and CDR2 SYGVKD. Trimming left V 4 bases short and J 4 bases short, with 8 bases between. This chain's CDR3 is CAISAGRYEQYF. The CDR3 DNA reads as TGTGCCATCAGTGCTGGGCGGTACGAGCAGTACTTC.

This chain connects TRBV7-2 to TRBJ2-1; D not certain. This CDR3 is built from 11 residues. The V end was cut by 7 bases, the J end by 7 bases, with 8 bases between. Germline V gene sequence: CDR1 SGHTA, CDR2 FQGNSA. The CDR3 nucleotides read TGTGCCAGCACCGAAGGAAATGAGCAGTTCTTC. Translation gives CASTEGNEQFF.

This clonotype showed up just a few times. This chain uses TRBV6-2 or TRBV6-3 with TRBJ1-3, with a possible D match to TRBD1 (5 bases). Germline CDR1 reads MNHEY; CDR2 reads SVGEGT. This CDR3 spans 15 amino acids. V was clipped by 2 bases and J by 4 bases, with 12 bases between them. CDR3 coding DNA: TGTGCCAGCAGTTACGGAGGGGCGCGAGGAAACACCATATATTTT. It is translated as CASSYGGARGNTIYF.

The CDR3 nucleotides are TGTGCCAGTAGTAAGAGCGTCAGGACAGGGGAGCTGTTTTTT. Protein sequence: CASSKSVRTGELFF. The chain carries TRBV19 and TRBJ2-2; D is possibly TRBD1 (5 bases). V shed 4 bases and J shed 8 bases, with 14 bases lying between them. This CDR3 region has 14 residues. CDR1 and CDR2 (germline): LNHDA, SQIVND (reference sequence).

This clonotype was seen more than once but under ten times. V and J are TRBV2 and TRBJ2-3; a possible D gene is TRBD1 (5 bases). CDR1 SNHLY and CDR2 FYNNEI come from the germline V gene. The CDR3 runs 12 residues. Trimming took 6 bases from V and 5 from J, leaving 9 bases between them. The CDR3 region has the DNA TGTGCCAGCAGGGAAAGGGGAGATACGCAGTATTTT. Translating it yields CASRERGDTQYF.